The 20 T cell receptor beta chains below all came from one sample that was sequenced in a study. Each CDR3 protein is one row after TCRdb ran MiXCR on the RT-PCR reads. This sample has hundreds of thousands of distinct CDR3 sequences, with approximately 15% found just once. The sequencing input was memory CD4+ T cells from blood. The source is a female donor in good health, serving as a healthy control.

The gene calls are TRBV20-1 and TRBJ1-4; a weak D match, TRBD1 (5 bases). V was shortened by 5 bases and J by 4 bases, with 11 bases between the two germline ends. In germline, CDR1 is DFQATT, CDR2 SNEGSKA (reference sequence). This CDR3 has 13 residues. CDR3 in DNA: TGCAGTGCTGCTGAGGGGTTTAATGAAAAACTGTTTTTT. It translates to CSAAEGFNEKLFF.

The V gene is TRBV6-5, the J gene TRBJ1-2, with 10 nucleotides matching TRBD1. The CDR3 is 15 amino acids. Trimming removed 4 bases from V and 3 bases from J; junction bases left unmatched: 5. Germline CDR1 is MNHEY and CDR2 is SVGAGI. The CDR3 DNA reads TGTGCCAGCAGTTGGGGACAGGGGCGGCACTATGGCTACACCTTC. Its translation is CASSWGQGRHYGYTF.

The J gene is TRBJ2-2, the V gene TRBV7-9; D remains unclear. Trimming removed 5 bases from V and 2 bases from J, with 24 bases in between. The CDR3 has 19 residues. The V gene's germline CDR1 is SEHNR and CDR2 FQNEAQ (reference sequence). The chain's CDR3 is CASSPNPDGRSGNTGELFF. In DNA form, the CDR3 reads TGTGCCAGCAGCCCAAACCCGGACGGCCGAAGTGGTAACACCGGGGAGCTGTTTTTT. The variable domain in full, completed from reference TRBV7-9 and TRBJ2-2, reads DTGVSQNPRHKITKRGQNVTFRCDPISEHNRLYWYRQTLGQGPEFLTYFQNEAQLEKSRLLSDRFSAERPKGSFSTLEIQRTEQGDSAMYLCASSPNPDGRSGNTGELFFGEGSRLTVL.

This clonotype was seen many times. The chain is built from TRBV4-3 and TRBJ2-2; a possible D gene is TRBD1 (6 bases). The CDR3 runs 16 residues. V lost 0 bases and J lost 1, with 9 bases in between. The V gene's germline CDR1 is LGHNA and CDR2 YSLEER. The CDR3 coding sequence is TGCGCCAGCAGCCAAGACAGGGGAATGAACACCGGGGAGCTGTTTTTT. Translation: CASSQDRGMNTGELFF.

The chain employs TRBV20-1 and TRBJ2-4; possibly TRBD2 for D (7 bases). Trimming cost V 5 bases and J 1 base, with 18 bases left between them. The CDR3 runs to 16 residues. Germline CDR1 and CDR2: DFQATT and SNEGSKA (reference sequence). CDR3 in DNA: TGCAGTGCTCCCCCAGGGGAGGGTAGGGCCAAAAACATTCAGTACTTC. This sequence encodes CSAPPGEGRAKNIQYF.

This clonotype was recorded a few times. This chain uses TRBV12-5 with TRBJ2-2; 11 bases align to TRBD2. V shed 5 bases, J shed 4 bases, and the junction held 3 bases outside the gene matches. There are 15 residues in the CDR3. The germline V gene has CDR1 LGHNT and CDR2 FRNRAP. The CDR3 protein is CASGPGTSGTGELFF. The CDR3 coding sequence is TGTGCTAGTGGTCCGGGGACTAGCGGCACCGGGGAGCTGTTTTTT.

This clonotype turned up a few times. This sequence joins TRBV10-3 and TRBJ2-3; maybe TRBD1 (6 bases). The CDR3 extends over 14 amino acids. Deletions cut 10 bases from V and 2 bases from J, with 16 bases between. CDR1 ENHRY and CDR2 SYGVKD come from the germline V gene. The DNA of the CDR3 is TGTGCCACCGCCCCGGTGGGGGCCACAGATACGCAGTATTTT. It yields the protein CATAPVGATDTQYF.

The table lists this clonotype with many counts. The CDR3 sequence is CSALLAGEETQYF. The CDR3 nucleotides read TGCAGTGCTCTTCTAGCGGGAGAAGAGACCCAGTACTTC. This chain uses TRBV20-1 with TRBJ2-5, with 10 bases lining up with TRBD2. The CDR3 is 13 residues long. V was pared by 5 bases and J by 3 bases, with 3 bases of the junction left unmatched. CDR1 and CDR2 from the germline V gene are DFQATT and SNEGSKA (reference sequence).

This clonotype was detected only a few times. This rearrangement joins TRBV9 to TRBJ2-7; 15 bases agree with TRBD2. CDR3 length: 14 amino acids. Germline trimming cut 6 bases from V and 5 bases from J; bases unmatched to any gene: 3. Germline-derived CDR1 and CDR2 are SGDLS and YYNGEE. CDR3 sequence: CASTGLAGGDEQYF. Written as DNA, the CDR3 is TGTGCCAGCACAGGACTAGCGGGAGGGGACGAGCAGTACTTC.

The CDR3 nucleotides are TGCGCCAGCAGCGATACATTGACAGGGCGGGCTTTCTTT. The encoded protein is CASSDTLTGRAFF. The chain joins TRBV5-1 to TRBJ1-1, with 7 bases lining up with TRBD1. CDR3 length equals 13 residues. CDR1 and CDR2 from the germline V gene are SGHRS and YFSETQ. The J segment lost 11 bases and the V segment lost 4 bases, leaving 11 bases of the junction unmatched.

This clonotype was seen at least ten times. J is TRBJ2-3 and V is TRBV29-1; 10 nucleotides agree with TRBD2. The V and J ends lost 1 base and 2 bases, in that order; junction bases with no gene match: 6. CDR3 length equals 16 residues. Germline-derived CDR1 and CDR2 are SQVTM and ANQGSEA. Written as DNA, the CDR3 is TGCAGCGTTGAAGGCTTACTAGCGGGGCTCACAGATACGCAGTATTTT. Protein sequence: CSVEGLLAGLTDTQYF.

This clonotype has at least ten counts. The chain carries TRBV24-1 and TRBJ1-1; D not resolved. The CDR3 spans 13 residues. Trimming cost V 2 bases and J 0 bases, with 3 bases left between them. Germline assignment: CDR1 KGHDR and CDR2 SFDVKD. The CDR3: CATSDSMNTEAFF. CDR3 nucleotide sequence: TGTGCCACCAGTGATTCCATGAACACTGAAGCTTTCTTT.

The table lists this clonotype with many counts. V and J are TRBV15 and TRBJ2-1; 8 nucleotides agree with TRBD1. V was pared by 0 bases and J by 6 bases, with 7 bases of the junction left unmatched. This CDR3 has 16 residues. Germline V gives CDR1 LNHNV, CDR2 YYDKDF (reference sequence). The CDR3 loop reads CATSRDLQGAGNEQFF. CDR3 sequence (DNA): TGTGCCACCAGCAGAGATCTGCAGGGGGCGGGCAATGAGCAGTTCTTC.

J is TRBJ1-5 and V is TRBV27; 7 bases line up with TRBD1. The trim removed 5 bases at V and 2 bases at J, leaving 9 bases unmatched. Germline CDR1 and CDR2: MNHEY and SMNVEV (reference sequence). There are 16 residues in the CDR3. The CDR3 reads CASSRQGGLRNQPQHF. The CDR3 DNA sequence: TGTGCCAGCAGTCGCCAGGGGGGGCTCCGCAATCAGCCCCAGCATTTT.

The chain recombines TRBV6-5 with TRBJ1-2; D might be TRBD1 (6 bases). The V end lost 2 bases, the J end lost 7 bases, and 17 bases lay between the germline ends. The CDR3 runs to 15 residues. Germline V gene data show CDR1 as MNHEY and CDR2 as SVGAGI. This chain's CDR3 is CASSYQGSAALGYTF. The DNA of the CDR3 is TGTGCCAGCAGTTACCAGGGGTCAGCCGCCCTTGGCTACACCTTC.

The chain joins TRBV29-1 to TRBJ2-3, with TRBD1 as a possible D gene (5 bases). Trimming stripped 6 bases from V and 5 bases from J, with 15 bases between. The CDR3 sequence is 13 residues long. Germline V CDR1 and CDR2: SQVTM, ANQGSEA. In DNA form, the CDR3 reads TGCAGCGTGAAAAGGGGCCTGAAAGATACGCAGTATTTT. Protein: CSVKRGLKDTQYF.

There are a few counts of this clonotype. The chain recombines TRBV7-9 with TRBJ2-7, with TRBD1 matching 11 bases. The CDR3 length is 18 residues. The germline gives CDR1 SEHNR, CDR2 FQNEAQ (reference sequence). V was clipped by 5 bases and J by 4 bases; unmatched bases: 16. The CDR3 DNA reads as TGTGCCAGCAGCCACTTGGGACAGGGGGTTGAGTTTGGGTACGAGCAGTACTTC. Its protein is CASSHLGQGVEFGYEQYF.

This clonotype has a handful of counts. The chain carries TRBV20-1 and TRBJ2-1; D gene uncertain. Germline V gene lookup returns CDR1 DFQATT and CDR2 SNEGSKA (reference sequence). Trimming left V 3 bases short and J 1 base short, with 13 bases between. This CDR3 has 15 residues. This chain's CDR3 is CSARDRAPSYNEQFF. The CDR3 nucleotides are TGCAGTGCTAGGGATCGAGCGCCATCCTACAATGAGCAGTTCTTC.

The chain links TRBV12-3 or TRBV12-4 to TRBJ2-5; 13 nucleotides agree with TRBD2. The trim removed 4 bases at V and 2 bases at J, leaving 4 bases unmatched. The CDR3 extends over 16 amino acids. The CDR3 protein is CASSSGLAGAQETQYF. For the CDR3, the DNA is TGTGCCAGCAGTTCCGGACTAGCGGGGGCTCAAGAGACCCAGTACTTC.

In this sample, this clonotype turned up a few times. This chain connects TRBV10-1 to TRBJ2-7, with 7 bases fitting TRBD1. CDR3 length: 13 amino acids. Germline CDR1 reads WNHNN; CDR2 reads SYGVQD (reference sequence). With V trimmed by 6 bases and J by 5 bases, 7 bases remained unmatched. The chain's CDR3 is CASSDRDTNEQYF. The CDR3, as DNA: TGCGCCAGCAGCGACAGGGATACGAACGAGCAGTACTTC.